A few counts support the clone carrying this T cell receptor beta chain. Its cognate antigen is unknown. Germline V lookup: CDR1 MNHNY, CDR2 SVGAGI (reference sequence). The CDR3 extends over 17 amino acids. Deletions cut 5 bases from V and 0 bases from J, with 20 bases between. The sample belongs to a study of post-analysis software for immune sequencing data. Unique molecular identifiers tagged the TCR beta cDNA libraries. In TCRdb, the PCR reads were re-called with MiXCR into one record per CDR3 protein. The sample shows hundreds of thousands of distinct CDR3 sequences, 39% of them seen only once. Study-wide results and caveats: People with multiple sclerosis had a significantly lower normalized Chao1 diversity than controls did. Several TRBV segments were more frequent in patients than controls; TRBV5-6, TRBV5-1 and TRBV20-1 belonged to this group.

The sequencing input was blood. The sequence was obtained from a girl aged 2 to 10 with multiple sclerosis. This rearrangement joins TRBV6-6 to TRBJ2-7, with D unresolved. This CDR3 is CASSPVRLEFFSYEQYF. CDR3 bases: TGTGCCAGCAGTCCCGTGAGGTTAGAATTTTTCTCCTACGAGCAGTACTTC.